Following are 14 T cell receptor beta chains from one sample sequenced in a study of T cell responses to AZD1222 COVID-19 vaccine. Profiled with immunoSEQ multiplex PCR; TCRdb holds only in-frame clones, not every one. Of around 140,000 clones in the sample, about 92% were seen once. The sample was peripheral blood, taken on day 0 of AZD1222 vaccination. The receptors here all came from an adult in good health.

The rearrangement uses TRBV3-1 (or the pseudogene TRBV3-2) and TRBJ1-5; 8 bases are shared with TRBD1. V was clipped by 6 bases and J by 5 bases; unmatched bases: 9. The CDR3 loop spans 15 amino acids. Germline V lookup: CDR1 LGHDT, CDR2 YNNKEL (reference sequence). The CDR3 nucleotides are TGTGCCAGCAGGAAAGGGACAGGTGGCGATCAGCCCCAGCATTTT. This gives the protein CASRKGTGGDQPQHF.

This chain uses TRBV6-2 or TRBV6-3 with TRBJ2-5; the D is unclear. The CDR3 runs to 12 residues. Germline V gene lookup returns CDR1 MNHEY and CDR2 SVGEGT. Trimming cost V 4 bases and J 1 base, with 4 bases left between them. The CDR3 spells CASSLFQETQYF. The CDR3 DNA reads TGTGCCAGCAGTTTATTCCAAGAGACCCAGTACTTC.

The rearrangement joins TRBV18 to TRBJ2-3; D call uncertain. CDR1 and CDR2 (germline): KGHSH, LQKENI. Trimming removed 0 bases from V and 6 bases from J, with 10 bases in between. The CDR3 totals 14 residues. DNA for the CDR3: TGTGCCAGCTCACCACCCAGTCCCCTGGATACGCAGTATTTT. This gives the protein CASSPPSPLDTQYF.

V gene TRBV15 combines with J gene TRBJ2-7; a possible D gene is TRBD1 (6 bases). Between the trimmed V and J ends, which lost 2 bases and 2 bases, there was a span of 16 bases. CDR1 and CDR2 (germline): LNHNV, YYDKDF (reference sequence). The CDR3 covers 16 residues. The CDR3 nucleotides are TGTGCCACCAGCAGATCAGCCTGGACAGATCCCTACGAGCAGTACTTC. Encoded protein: CATSRSAWTDPYEQYF.

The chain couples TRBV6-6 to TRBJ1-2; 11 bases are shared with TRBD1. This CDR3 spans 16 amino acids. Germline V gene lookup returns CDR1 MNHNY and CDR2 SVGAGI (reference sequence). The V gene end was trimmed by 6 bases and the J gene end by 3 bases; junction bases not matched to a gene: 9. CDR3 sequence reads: CASRPGQGAKDYGYTF. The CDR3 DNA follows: TGTGCCAGCAGACCCGGACAGGGGGCTAAGGACTATGGCTACACCTTC.

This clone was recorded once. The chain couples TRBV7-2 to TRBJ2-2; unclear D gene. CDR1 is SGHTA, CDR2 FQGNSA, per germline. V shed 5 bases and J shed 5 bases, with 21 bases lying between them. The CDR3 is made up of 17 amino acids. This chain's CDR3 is CASSILRTLLDTGELFF. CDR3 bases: TGTGCCAGCAGCATCCTTAGGACCCTCTTGGATACCGGGGAGCTGTTTTTT.

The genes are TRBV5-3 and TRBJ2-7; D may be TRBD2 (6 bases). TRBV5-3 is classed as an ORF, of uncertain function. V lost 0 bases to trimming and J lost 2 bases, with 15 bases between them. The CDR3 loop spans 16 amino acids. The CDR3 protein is CARSLGPPSATYEQYF. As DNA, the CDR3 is TGTGCCAGAAGCTTGGGCCCCCCTAGCGCAACCTACGAGCAGTACTTC.

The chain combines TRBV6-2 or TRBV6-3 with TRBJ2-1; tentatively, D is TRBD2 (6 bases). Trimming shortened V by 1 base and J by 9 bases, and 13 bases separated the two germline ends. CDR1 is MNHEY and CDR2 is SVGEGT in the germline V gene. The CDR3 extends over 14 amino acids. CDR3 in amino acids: CASSYYGGRSEQFF. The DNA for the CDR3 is TGTGCCAGCAGTTACTATGGGGGGAGGAGTGAGCAGTTCTTC.

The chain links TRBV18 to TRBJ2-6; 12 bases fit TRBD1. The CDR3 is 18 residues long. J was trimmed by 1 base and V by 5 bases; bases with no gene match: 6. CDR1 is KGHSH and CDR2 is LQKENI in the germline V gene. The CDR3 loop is CASSWGQGASSGANVLTF. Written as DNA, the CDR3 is TGTGCCAGCTCATGGGGACAGGGGGCGTCATCTGGGGCCAACGTCCTGACTTTC.

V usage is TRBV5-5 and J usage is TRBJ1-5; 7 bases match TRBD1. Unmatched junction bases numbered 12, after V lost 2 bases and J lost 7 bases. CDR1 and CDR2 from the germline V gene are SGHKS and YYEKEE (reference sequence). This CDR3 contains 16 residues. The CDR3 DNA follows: TGTGCCAGCAGCTTAGCAGGACAGGATTTCGGGCAGCCCCAGCATTTT. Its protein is CASSLAGQDFGQPQHF.

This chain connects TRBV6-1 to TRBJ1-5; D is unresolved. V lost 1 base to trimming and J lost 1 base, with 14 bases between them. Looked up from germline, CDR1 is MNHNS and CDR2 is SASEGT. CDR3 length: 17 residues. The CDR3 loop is CASSEGPGRVSNQPQHF. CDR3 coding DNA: TGTGCCAGCAGTGAAGGCCCAGGTCGGGTAAGCAATCAGCCCCAGCATTTT.

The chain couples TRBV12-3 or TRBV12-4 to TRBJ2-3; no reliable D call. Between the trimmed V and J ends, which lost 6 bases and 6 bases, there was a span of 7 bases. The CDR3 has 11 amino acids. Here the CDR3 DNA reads TGTGCCAGCAGCCTAAAGGATACGCAGTATTTT. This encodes CASSLKDTQYF.

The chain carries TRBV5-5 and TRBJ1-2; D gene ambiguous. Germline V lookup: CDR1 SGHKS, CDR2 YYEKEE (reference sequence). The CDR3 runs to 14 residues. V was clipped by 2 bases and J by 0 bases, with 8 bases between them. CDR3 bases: TGTGCCAGCAGCTTCCGGATAGCTAACTATGGCTACACCTTC. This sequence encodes CASSFRIANYGYTF.

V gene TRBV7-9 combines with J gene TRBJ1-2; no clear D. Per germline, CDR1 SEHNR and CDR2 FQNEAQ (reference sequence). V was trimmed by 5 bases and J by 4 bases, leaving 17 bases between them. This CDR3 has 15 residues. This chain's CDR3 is CASSPDSYSPYGYTF. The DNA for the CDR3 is TGTGCCAGCAGCCCTGACTCATATTCCCCCTATGGCTACACCTTC.